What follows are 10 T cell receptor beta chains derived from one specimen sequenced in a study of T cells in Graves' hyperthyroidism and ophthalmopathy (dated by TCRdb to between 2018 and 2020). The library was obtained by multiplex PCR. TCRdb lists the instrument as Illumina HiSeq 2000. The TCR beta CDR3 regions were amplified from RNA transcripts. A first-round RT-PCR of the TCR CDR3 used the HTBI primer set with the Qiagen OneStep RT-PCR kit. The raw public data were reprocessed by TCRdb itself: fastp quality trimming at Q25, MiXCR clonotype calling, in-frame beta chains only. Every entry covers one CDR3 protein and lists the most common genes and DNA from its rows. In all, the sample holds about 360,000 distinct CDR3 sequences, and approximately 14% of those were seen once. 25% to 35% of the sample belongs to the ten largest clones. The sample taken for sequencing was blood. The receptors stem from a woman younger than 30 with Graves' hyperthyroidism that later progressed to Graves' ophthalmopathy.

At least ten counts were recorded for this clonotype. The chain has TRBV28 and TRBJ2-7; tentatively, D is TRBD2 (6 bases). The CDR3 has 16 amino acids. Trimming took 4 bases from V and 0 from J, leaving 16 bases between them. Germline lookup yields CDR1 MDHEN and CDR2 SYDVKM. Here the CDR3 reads CASSSGLGGDSYEQYF. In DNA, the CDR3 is TGTGCCAGCAGTTCTGGGCTTGGCGGGGACTCCTACGAGCAGTACTTC. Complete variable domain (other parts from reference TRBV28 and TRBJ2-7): DVKVTQSSRYLVKRTGEKVFLECVQDMDHENMFWYRQDPGLGLRLIYFSYDVKMKEKGDIPEGYSVSREKKERFSLILESASTNQTSMYLCASSSGLGGDSYEQYFGPGTRLTVT.

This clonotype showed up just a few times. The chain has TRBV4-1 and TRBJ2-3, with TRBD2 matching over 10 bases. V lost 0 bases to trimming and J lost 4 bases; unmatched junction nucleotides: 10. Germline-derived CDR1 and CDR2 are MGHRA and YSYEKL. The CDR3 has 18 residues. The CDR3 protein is CASSQEFLAGEHADTQYF. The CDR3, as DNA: TGCGCCAGCAGCCAAGAGTTTCTAGCGGGAGAGCATGCAGATACGCAGTATTTT.

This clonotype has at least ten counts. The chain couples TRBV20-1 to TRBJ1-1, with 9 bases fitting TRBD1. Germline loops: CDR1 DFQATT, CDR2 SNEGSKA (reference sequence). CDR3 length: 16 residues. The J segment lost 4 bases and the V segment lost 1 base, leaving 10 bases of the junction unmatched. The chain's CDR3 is CSARVSDRGFGTEAFF. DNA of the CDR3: TGCAGTGCTAGAGTCTCGGACAGGGGTTTTGGCACTGAAGCTTTCTTT.

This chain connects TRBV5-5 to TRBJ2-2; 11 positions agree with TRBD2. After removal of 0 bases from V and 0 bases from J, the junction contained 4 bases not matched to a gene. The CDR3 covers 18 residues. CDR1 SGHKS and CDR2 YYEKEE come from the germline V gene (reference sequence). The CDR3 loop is CASSLGGLAESNTGELFF. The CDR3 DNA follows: TGTGCCAGCAGCTTGGGGGGACTAGCGGAGTCGAACACCGGGGAGCTGTTTTTT.

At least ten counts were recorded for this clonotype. CDR3 sequence (DNA): TGCAGCGTTGAAGGGGGGCGGGTTACAGATACGCAGTATTTT. This encodes CSVEGGRVTDTQYF. This chain connects TRBV29-1 to TRBJ2-3; tentatively, D is TRBD1 (6 bases). V lost 1 base and J lost 3, with 11 bases in between. This CDR3 is built from 14 residues. Germline CDR1 SQVTM, CDR2 ANQGSEA.

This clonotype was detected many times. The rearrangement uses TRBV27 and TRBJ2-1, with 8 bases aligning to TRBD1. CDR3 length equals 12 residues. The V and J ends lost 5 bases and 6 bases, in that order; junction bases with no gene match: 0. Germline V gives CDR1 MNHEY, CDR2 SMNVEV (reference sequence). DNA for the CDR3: TGTGCCAGCAGTGACAGGGGCAATGAGCAGTTCTTC. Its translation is CASSDRGNEQFF.

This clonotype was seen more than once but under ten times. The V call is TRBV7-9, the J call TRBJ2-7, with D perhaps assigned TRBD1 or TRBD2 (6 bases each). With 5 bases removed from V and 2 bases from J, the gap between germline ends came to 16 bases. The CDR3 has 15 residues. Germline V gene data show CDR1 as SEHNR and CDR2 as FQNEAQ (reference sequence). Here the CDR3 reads CASSLRGETAYEQYF. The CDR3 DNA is TGTGCCAGCAGCCTTAGGGGGGAGACTGCCTACGAGCAGTACTTC.

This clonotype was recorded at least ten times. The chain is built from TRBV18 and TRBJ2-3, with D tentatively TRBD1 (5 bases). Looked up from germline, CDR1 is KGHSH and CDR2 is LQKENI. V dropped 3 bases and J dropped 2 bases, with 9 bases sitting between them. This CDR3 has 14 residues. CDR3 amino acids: CASSPDSHTDTQYF. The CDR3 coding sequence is TGTGCCAGCTCACCCGACAGTCACACAGATACGCAGTATTTT.

In DNA, the CDR3 is TGCGCCAGCAGCCCGCCGGGGGGAGGCACAGATACGCAGTATTTT. As protein: CASSPPGGGTDTQYF. The chain joins TRBV5-1 to TRBJ2-3; 7 nucleotides align to TRBD2. V lost 4 bases and J lost 1; bases outside the gene matches: 6. The germline V gene encodes CDR1 SGHRS and CDR2 YFSETQ. The CDR3 length is 15 residues.

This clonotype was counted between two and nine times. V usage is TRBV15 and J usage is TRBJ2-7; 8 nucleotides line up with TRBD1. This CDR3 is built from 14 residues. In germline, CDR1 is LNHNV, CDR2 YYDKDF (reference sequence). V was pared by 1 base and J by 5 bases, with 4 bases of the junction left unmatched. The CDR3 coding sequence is TGTGCCACCAGCAGAGGGACAGGGCGGGACGAGCAGTACTTC. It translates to CATSRGTGRDEQYF.